One sample yielded the 30 T cell receptor beta chains listed below, sequenced in a study of Ad26.COV2.S vaccination and SARS-CoV-2 variants. Treatment: around 19 received Ad26.COV2.S at low or high dose, single or two shots; 5 received placebo; per-sample allocation not given. All samples were drawn on day 63, counting from the first vaccine or placebo injection. Sequencing used immunoSEQ multiplex PCR; TCRdb keeps in-frame clones, though not all of them. The data show over 300,000 clones, with roughly 80% seen just once and around 7.4% held by the top ten. The sequenced sample was peripheral blood, obtained in a trial of Ad26.COV2.S vaccine versus placebo. The receptors were gathered from a person between 18 and 59 years old who received the Ad26.COV2.S COVID-19 vaccine or a placebo.

V usage is TRBV2 and J usage is TRBJ2-1; D possibly corresponds to TRBD2 (6 bases). The CDR3 runs 15 residues. CDR1 SNHLY and CDR2 FYNNEI come from the germline V gene. V lost 6 bases and J lost 5, with 17 bases in between. CDR3 sequence: CASRATGTSNNEQFF. CDR3 coding DNA: TGTGCCAGCAGAGCTACCGGGACTTCTAACAATGAGCAGTTCTTC.

The sample holds one count of this clone. The chain links TRBV16 to TRBJ2-7; TRBD1 might be the D (5 bases). The CDR3 spans 15 residues. Germline V gene lookup returns CDR1 KGHSY and CDR2 FQNENV. With 4 bases removed from V and 4 bases from J, the gap between germline ends came to 17 bases. The CDR3: CASSPASWGLYEQYF. DNA of the CDR3: TGTGCCAGCAGCCCCGCTTCGTGGGGCCTTTACGAGCAGTACTTC.

Details on this clone: A junction boundary mismatches the germline segment, possibly from a read error. This chain links TRBV18 with TRBJ1-4, with D unresolved. Looked up from germline, CDR1 is KGHSH and CDR2 is LQKENI. CDR3 size: 13 residues. CDR3 bases: TGTGCCAGCTTATGGGTGGATAATCAAAAACTGTTTTTT. Encoded protein: CASLWVDNQKLFF.

The chain carries TRBV9 and TRBJ1-2, with 10 bases that match TRBD1. The trim removed 7 bases at V and 7 bases at J, leaving 4 bases unmatched. The CDR3 totals 12 residues. Germline values: CDR1 SGDLS, CDR2 YYNGEE. The CDR3, as DNA: TGTGCCAGCGGCGACAGGGGGCCTGGCTACACCTTC. Residues: CASGDRGPGYTF.

Worth noting for this clone: The sample carries other DNA sequences with the same CDR3. The chain has TRBV24-1 and TRBJ2-7; maybe TRBD1 (5 bases). CDR3 length: 12 residues. From germline, CDR1 is KGHDR and CDR2 SFDVKD. The V end lost 5 bases, the J end lost 1 base, and 5 bases lay between the germline ends. In nucleotides, the CDR3 is TGTGCCACCAGTGCAGGGTCCTACGAGCAGTACTTC. Translation gives CATSAGSYEQYF.

The V gene is TRBV6-1, the J gene TRBJ2-2; 12 nucleotides align to TRBD2. J lost 6 bases, V lost 2 bases, and 1 base had no gene match. This CDR3 spans 15 amino acids. The germline V gene has CDR1 MNHNS and CDR2 SASEGT. The CDR3 nucleotides read TGTGCCAGCAGTGAACTAGCGGGAGGGCCCGGGGAGCTGTTTTTT. Its protein product is CASSELAGGPGELFF.

The gene calls are TRBV2 and TRBJ1-3; D not certain. Looked up from germline, CDR1 is SNHLY and CDR2 is FYNNEI. V was cut by 3 bases and J by 8 bases, with 11 bases left in between. The CDR3 has 13 amino acids. The chain's CDR3 is CASSEEVGHTIYF. In DNA, the CDR3 is TGTGCCAGCAGTGAGGAGGTTGGTCACACCATATATTTT.

The chain carries TRBV19 and TRBJ2-3; D perhaps matches TRBD2 (7 bases). Germline lookup yields CDR1 LNHDA and CDR2 SQIVND (reference sequence). V was pared by 7 bases and J by 7 bases, with 18 bases between. This CDR3 has 14 amino acids. In DNA, the CDR3 is TGTGCCAGTAAGGGGGGGCCCGGTGCCTATACGCAGTATTTT. Residues: CASKGGPGAYTQYF.

This clone was detected once. Other DNA sequences within the sample encode an identical CDR3. The chain combines TRBV18 with TRBJ1-2; 9 nucleotides align to TRBD1. Germline V gene data show CDR1 as KGHSH and CDR2 as LQKENI. The V segment lost 4 bases and the J segment 3 bases; nucleotides outside the gene matches: 0. The CDR3 length is 13 residues. The CDR3 is CASSRTGDYGYTF. The CDR3 coding sequence is TGTGCCAGCTCACGGACAGGGGACTATGGCTACACCTTC. Full variable domain (outside the CDR3, taken from reference TRBV18 and TRBJ1-2): NAGVMQNPRHLVRRRGQEARLRCSPMKGHSHVYWYRQLPEEGLKFMVYLQKENIIDESGMPKERFSAEFPKEGPSILRIQQVVRGDSAAYFCASSRTGDYGYTFGSGTRLTVV.

This clone was observed a handful of times. The rearrangement joins TRBV7-2 to TRBJ2-7; possible D gene TRBD2, 5 bases. Per germline, CDR1 SGHTA and CDR2 FQGNSA. This CDR3 has 11 residues. V lost 6 bases, J lost 5 bases, and 8 bases lay in between. The CDR3, as DNA: TGTGCCAGCAGAGTCGGGGACGAGCAGTACTTC. This sequence encodes CASRVGDEQYF.

This clone was recorded only once. This chain links TRBV6-5 with TRBJ2-3; the D call may be TRBD1 or TRBD2 (5 bases each). CDR3 length equals 15 residues. V was trimmed by 6 bases and J by 0 bases, leaving 13 bases between them. Germline V CDR1 and CDR2: MNHEY, SVGAGI. CDR3 loop: CASRAYRTSTDTQYF. CDR3 DNA sequence: TGTGCCAGCAGAGCATACAGGACTAGCACAGATACGCAGTATTTT.

This clone occurred once. The V call is TRBV6-2 or TRBV6-3, the J call TRBJ2-2; 11 bases agree with TRBD2. Losses at the gene ends were 6 bases for V and 4 bases for J; bases not matched to a gene: 13. CDR1 and CDR2 from the germline V gene are MNHEY and SVGEGT. This CDR3 has 18 amino acids. This chain's CDR3 is CASSPTPSLAGVTGELFF. DNA of the CDR3: TGTGCCAGCAGCCCGACCCCGTCACTAGCGGGAGTCACCGGGGAGCTGTTTTTT.

This sequence joins TRBV5-1 and TRBJ2-6; 7 nucleotides align to TRBD1. Trimming removed 4 bases from V and 1 base from J; junction bases left unmatched: 2. This CDR3 comprises 15 residues. Germline V CDR1 and CDR2: SGHRS, YFSETQ. The CDR3 region is CASSADRSGANVLTF. Here the CDR3 DNA reads TGCGCCAGCAGCGCGGACAGGTCTGGGGCCAACGTCCTGACTTTC. Complete variable domain (other parts from reference TRBV5-1 and TRBJ2-6): KAGVTQTPRYLIKTRGQQVTLSCSPISGHRSVSWYQQTPGQGLQFLFEYFSETQRNKGNFPGRFSGRQFSNSRSEMNVSTLELGDSALYLCASSADRSGANVLTFGAGSRLTVL.

The rearrangement links TRBV7-6 to TRBJ2-5, with D perhaps TRBD1 (5 bases). The CDR3 extends over 14 amino acids. V was shortened by 1 base and J by 3 bases, with 9 bases between the two germline ends. Germline-derived CDR1 and CDR2 are SGHVS and FNYEAQ. The CDR3 DNA is TGTGCCAGCAGCTTAGTCACAGGAGAAGAGACCCAGTACTTC. This encodes CASSLVTGEETQYF.

The V call is TRBV5-1, the J call TRBJ2-2, with D perhaps TRBD1 or TRBD2 (5 bases each). Germline-derived CDR1 and CDR2 are SGHRS and YFSETQ. This CDR3 region has 14 residues. Trimming removed 6 bases from V and 6 bases from J, with 15 bases in between. The CDR3 reads CASTQGPAPGELFF. The CDR3 bases are TGCGCCAGCACCCAGGGACCCGCACCCGGGGAGCTGTTTTTT.

This sequence joins TRBV5-1 and TRBJ2-3; 13 nucleotides match TRBD2. Unmatched junction bases numbered 8, after V lost 0 bases and J lost 7 bases. The germline gives CDR1 SGHRS, CDR2 YFSETQ. The CDR3 loop spans 17 amino acids. DNA for the CDR3: TGCGCCAGCAGCTTGGACCCACTAGCGGGAGGGCCAAATACGCAGTATTTT. This gives the protein CASSLDPLAGGPNTQYF.

J is TRBJ2-7 and V is TRBV5-4, with 7 bases lining up with TRBD1. Germline V gene data show CDR1 as SGHNT and CDR2 as YYREEE (reference sequence). J was trimmed by 1 base and V by 4 bases; bases with no gene match: 5. The CDR3 loop spans 14 amino acids. DNA for the CDR3: TGTGCCAGCAGCCGATTGACAGGGTCCTACGAGCAGTACTTC. Encoded protein: CASSRLTGSYEQYF.

The J gene is TRBJ2-7, the V gene TRBV20-1, with no clear D. There are 11 residues in the CDR3. With 3 bases removed from V and 6 bases from J, the gap between germline ends came to 9 bases. Germline V gene sequence: CDR1 DFQATT, CDR2 SNEGSKA (reference sequence). CDR3 loop: CSASVLTEQYF. The CDR3 nucleotides read TGCAGTGCTAGCGTTCTAACCGAGCAGTACTTC.

V usage is TRBV11-2 and J usage is TRBJ1-2; D unclear. The V gene lost 2 bases and the J gene lost 7 bases, with 14 bases spanning the gap. Per the germline V gene, CDR1 is SGHAT and CDR2 is FQNNGV. This CDR3 has 14 amino acids. The CDR3 sequence is CASSLMRVRVGYTF. The CDR3 bases are TGTGCCAGCAGCTTAATGAGAGTGAGAGTTGGCTACACCTTC.

The rearrangement joins TRBV7-6 to TRBJ1-3, with D maybe TRBD1 (5 bases). Germline assignment: CDR1 SGHVS and CDR2 FNYEAQ. This CDR3 has 16 residues. Trimming took 4 bases from V and 0 from J, leaving 13 bases between them. CDR3 protein: CASSSSRDDSGNTIYF. The CDR3, as DNA: TGTGCCAGCAGCTCATCCAGGGACGACTCTGGAAACACCATATATTTT.

The genes are TRBV19 and TRBJ2-3; D is perhaps TRBD2 (6 bases). Germline CDR1 is LNHDA and CDR2 is SQIVND (reference sequence). There are 13 residues in the CDR3. The germline V and J ends were trimmed by 0 bases and 5 bases, with 6 bases remaining between them. CDR3 loop: CASSIDGGDTQYF. The CDR3 DNA reads as TGTGCCAGTAGTATAGACGGGGGAGATACGCAGTATTTT.

The rearrangement links TRBV18 to TRBJ2-7, with D unresolved. With 3 bases removed from V and 4 bases from J, the gap between germline ends came to 13 bases. The CDR3 runs to 14 residues. Germline-derived CDR1 and CDR2 are KGHSH and LQKENI. The CDR3 spells CASSPIGSAYEQYF. The CDR3 bases are TGTGCCAGCTCACCTATAGGGTCGGCGTACGAGCAGTACTTC.

This chain connects TRBV10-3 to TRBJ2-7, with TRBD1 matching over 8 bases. This CDR3 spans 15 amino acids. With 6 bases clipped from V and 1 base from J, the junction kept 8 bases outside the gene matches. Germline loops: CDR1 ENHRY, CDR2 SYGVKD. CDR3 sequence (DNA): TGTGCCATCAGCGATTCCGGACAGGGTTCCTACGAGCAGTACTTC. Translating gives CAISDSGQGSYEQYF.

This clone was seen more than once but under ten times. The V call is TRBV5-5, the J call TRBJ1-4; D is possibly TRBD1 (5 bases). Germline assignment: CDR1 SGHKS and CDR2 YYEKEE (reference sequence). The CDR3 spans 15 residues. Trimming removed 6 bases from V and 7 bases from J, with 19 bases in between. Here the CDR3 DNA reads TGTGCCAGCACCCCGGGGCAGGGTGACAGTGAAAAACTGTTTTTT. Amino acid sequence: CASTPGQGDSEKLFF.

Notes on this clone: The same CDR3 also results from other DNA sequences found in this sample. This chain uses TRBV18 with TRBJ1-5; 9 bases align to TRBD1. The CDR3 runs 13 residues. Trimming at V came to 6 bases and at J to 4 bases, leaving 1 base not matched to a gene. Germline CDR1 and CDR2: KGHSH and LQKENI. The CDR3 DNA reads as TGTGCCAGCTCCGGACAGGGGAATCAGCCCCAGCATTTT. Translating gives CASSGQGNQPQHF.

The chain couples TRBV28 to TRBJ2-4, with TRBD1 identical over 9 bases. The CDR3 runs to 15 residues. Trimming cost V 2 bases and J 7 bases; bases outside gene matches: 6. Germline CDR1 MDHEN, CDR2 SYDVKM. The CDR3 DNA reads as TGTGCCAGCAGTTTACCGGGACAGGGATGGAACATTCAGTACTTC. Translating gives CASSLPGQGWNIQYF.

This clone was found a few times. The CDR3 DNA sequence: TGTGCCAGCACCGGGTTTGGTGAAGGTGGGGGAAACACCATATATTTT. This encodes CASTGFGEGGGNTIYF. The chain employs TRBV11-2 and TRBJ1-3; no reliable D call. Germline V gene lookup returns CDR1 SGHAT and CDR2 FQNNGV. The CDR3 covers 16 residues. The ends were cut back, 7 bases at V and 4 bases at J, with 20 bases in the middle.

This clone was recorded once. This chain's CDR3 is CASSSRTSGGYYNEQFF. In DNA, the CDR3 is TGCGCCAGCAGTTCAAGGACTAGCGGGGGTTACTACAATGAGCAGTTCTTC. This chain uses TRBV4-3 with TRBJ2-1; 13 bases are shared with TRBD2. V gave up 6 bases and J gave up 3 bases; unmatched junction bases: 8. The CDR3 totals 17 residues. CDR1 and CDR2 from the germline V gene are LGHNA and YSLEER.

The chain joins TRBV10-3 to TRBJ1-1, with TRBD1 identical over 7 bases. The CDR3 sequence is 15 residues long. V shed 6 bases, J shed 0 bases, and the junction held 7 bases outside the gene matches. Per the germline V gene, CDR1 is ENHRY and CDR2 is SYGVKD. Here the CDR3 reads CAISARQGLNTEAFF. DNA for the CDR3: TGTGCCATCAGCGCCCGACAGGGCCTGAACACTGAAGCTTTCTTT.

The V and J genes are TRBV3-1 (or the pseudogene TRBV3-2) and TRBJ2-5; the match to TRBD2 covers 7 bases. The germline V gene has CDR1 LGHDT and CDR2 YNNKEL (reference sequence). The V and J ends lost 2 bases and 5 bases, in that order; junction bases with no gene match: 8. The CDR3 is 15 residues long. The CDR3 DNA sequence: TGTGCCAGCAGCCAATATAGGGGAGGGCTGGAGACCCAGTACTTC. Its translation is CASSQYRGGLETQYF.